This is a list of T cell receptor beta chains from one sample in a study of cytomegalovirus exposure and HLA in healthy donors. Data came from immunoSEQ multiplex PCR; TCRdb stores just in-frame clones and leaves some out. This sample has some 110,000 clones, with 55% to 70% found just once. The sequencing input was PBMCs. The receptors derive from a young woman in good health and CMV-seronegative. Both conserved end residues are part of each CDR3. Each record gives: V gene, clone size, J gene, CDR3 length, D gene, CDR3 DNA, CDR3 protein. A D gene is named only where the DNA matches it firmly. Not all rows give a size; the values are once, few, many and, for expanded clones, a class.

TRBV2,.,TRBJ2-3,17,TRBD2,TGTGCCAGCAGGCGTACCGGGACTAGCGGGAGGGTGGATACGCAGTATTTT,CASRRTGTSGRVDTQYF
TRBV7-7,.,TRBJ2-1,13,.,TGTGCTAGCAGGTGGACAGCCCCCAATGAGCAGTTCTTC,CASRWTAPNEQFF
TRBV18,.,TRBJ2-1,17,TRBD2,TGTGCCAGCTCACCTTTCGCCGGGACTAGCGGGTACAATGAGCAGTTCTTC,CASSPFAGTSGYNEQFF
TRBV7-2,few,TRBJ2-2,14,.,TGTGCCAGCAGGGACAGCCCGAACACCGGGGAGCTGTTTTTT,CASRDSPNTGELFF
TRBV7-6,.,TRBJ1-1,15,.,TGTGCCAGCAGCCCCCGCCGGGGACTAAACACTGAAGCTTTCTTT,CASSPRRGLNTEAFF
TRBV6-1,.,TRBJ2-7,12,.,TGTGCCAGCAGAAGCCAGGGTTACGAGCAGTACTTC,CASRSQGYEQYF
TRBV5-4,.,TRBJ2-7,15,TRBD1,TGTGCCAGCAGCTTGGACAGGGGGATTCTCTACGAGCAGTACTTC,CASSLDRGILYEQYF
TRBV10-3,.,TRBJ2-1,15,.,TGTGCCATCAGTGAGGGGGGAGGCTCCTACAATGAGCAGTTCTTC,CAISEGGGSYNEQFF
TRBV5-1,.,TRBJ2-2,15,TRBD1,TGCGCCAGCAGCTTGGGACAGGGGTACACCGGGGAGCTGTTTTTT,CASSLGQGYTGELFF
TRBV5-1,few,TRBJ2-5,17,TRBD2,TGCGCCAGCAGCCCCGGACTAGCGGGGACCCCCCTGGGGACCCAGTACTTC,CASSPGLAGTPLGTQYF
TRBV5-1,.,TRBJ2-7,15,TRBD1,TGCGCCAGCAGCTGGGCCGGGACAGGGGTCTACGAGCAGTACTTC,CASSWAGTGVYEQYF
TRBV6-5,.,TRBJ2-7,15,TRBD2,TGTGCCAGCAGTTCCGCTAGCGGGAGCTCCTACGAGCAGTACTTC,CASSSASGSSYEQYF
TRBV9,.,TRBJ2-6,15,.,TGTGCCAGCAGCTCGGGTTTCTCTGGGGCCAACGTCCTGACTTTC,CASSSGFSGANVLTF
TRBV5-1,.,TRBJ2-5,14,TRBD1,TGCGCCAGCAGCTCCGGGACAGGGAAAGAGACCCAGTACTTC,CASSSGTGKETQYF
TRBV4-1,.,TRBJ1-2,13,.,TGCGCCAGCAGCCAATCTCGGCGGGGTGGCTACACCTTC,CASSQSRRGGYTF
TRBV9,.,TRBJ1-2,15,TRBD1,TGTGCCAGCAGCCCACGGGACAGAGCTAACTATGGCTACACCTTC,CASSPRDRANYGYTF
TRBV7-2,.,TRBJ2-7,16,TRBD2,TGTGCCAGCACCCGCCGGCAGGCTAGCGGTCCCTACGAGCAGTACTTC,CASTRRQASGPYEQYF
TRBV27,.,TRBJ2-3,16,.,TGTGCCAGCAGTTTATGGTCCTCTCCCAGGAGGGATACGCAGTATTTT,CASSLWSSPRRDTQYF
TRBV27,.,TRBJ2-7,14,.,TGTGCCAGCAGCCCGGGGGAGCTCCCCTACGAGCAGTACTTC,CASSPGELPYEQYF
TRBV30,.,TRBJ1-4,16,TRBD1,TGTGCCTGGAGTCTCCCAGCGACAGGGTATAATGAAAAACTGTTTTTT,CAWSLPATGYNEKLFF
TRBV6-6,.,TRBJ2-7,12,.,TGTGCCAGTCAAACAAACGCTTACGAGCAGTACTTC,CASQTNAYEQYF
TRBV28,few,TRBJ2-7,12,TRBD1,TGTGCCAGCAGGGACAGGGCCTACGAGCAGTACTTC,CASRDRAYEQYF
TRBV30,.,TRBJ2-1,17,TRBD2,TGTGCCTGGAGAGCCCACCCCCTTCGGCGGGAGGGTCATGAGCAGTTCTTC,CAWRAHPLRREGHEQFF
TRBV4-3,.,TRBJ1-2,13,.,TGCGCCAGCAGCCAAGGCAGGGGCTATGGCTACACCTTC,CASSQGRGYGYTF
TRBV11-3,.,TRBJ2-2,14,.,TGTGCCAGCAGCTACGGCGGTGACACCGGGGAGCTGTTTTTT,CASSYGGDTGELFF
TRBV4-1,.,TRBJ2-1,15,TRBD2,TGCGCCAGCAGCCAACAGGGACTAGCGGGCAATGAGCAGTTCTTC,CASSQQGLAGNEQFF
TRBV19,.,TRBJ1-1,14,.,TGTGCCAGTAGTATAATGGGGAGGGGTACTGAAGCTTTCTTT,CASSIMGRGTEAFF
TRBV5-4,.,TRBJ2-3,14,.,TGTGCCAGCAGAACCTCGGGTGTCGCAGATACGCAGTATTTT,CASRTSGVADTQYF
TRBV7-7,.,TRBJ2-3,14,TRBD2,TGTGCTAGCAGCGAGGGACTAGCATCAGATACGCAGTATTTT,CASSEGLASDTQYF
TRBV5-1,few,TRBJ2-1,15,.,TGCGCCAGCAGCCCAGACAGCAACTCCTACAATGAGCAGTTCTTC,CASSPDSNSYNEQFF
TRBV4-3,.,TRBJ2-2,18,TRBD2,TGCGCCAGCAGCCTGCTGACTTCTCGTCTAGCGGAGGGGGGGGAGCTGTTTTTT,CASSLLTSRLAEGGELFF
TRBV2,.,TRBJ1-1,14,TRBD1,TGTGCCAGCGGTGGACAGGGAGGAACTTTCGGAGCTTTCTTT,CASGGQGGTFGAFF
TRBV7-9,.,TRBJ2-3,16,.,TGTGCCAGCAGCCCCCGCGGCGCATACAGCACAGATACGCAGTATTTT,CASSPRGAYSTDTQYF
TRBV15,few,TRBJ1-4,16,.,TGTGCCACCGGGGCGGAAGGGATAAGGACTAATGAAAAACTGTTTTTT,CATGAEGIRTNEKLFF
TRBV5-4,.,TRBJ2-1,13,TRBD1,TGTGCCAGCAGCCCCGGACAGGACAATGAGCAGTTCTTC,CASSPGQDNEQFF
TRBV7-8,.,TRBJ1-3,18,.,TGTGCCAGCAGCTGTGACCCGCTTCCAGGTGGGGCGCGTAGCACCATATATTTT,CASSCDPLPGGARSTIYF
TRBV19,.,TRBJ2-4,13,.,TGTGCCAGTAGTAAGGACAGCAAAAACATTCAGTACTTC,CASSKDSKNIQYF
TRBV13,.,TRBJ1-2,15,.,TGTGCCAGCAGCTCGTCAAGACAGGCGCCCTATGGCTACACCTTC,CASSSSRQAPYGYTF
TRBV7-9,.,TRBJ2-7,13,TRBD1,TGTGCCAGTGAAGACAGGGCCTCCTACGAGCAGTACTTC,CASEDRASYEQYF
TRBV7-3,.,TRBJ1-1,15,TRBD1,TGTGCCAGCAGCCCCGGGACAGGGTTGAACACTGAAGCTTTCTTT,CASSPGTGLNTEAFF
TRBV30,.,TRBJ1-2,15,.,TGTGCCTGGGGAACTAACACCTTACTCAACTATGGCTACACCTTC,CAWGTNTLLNYGYTF